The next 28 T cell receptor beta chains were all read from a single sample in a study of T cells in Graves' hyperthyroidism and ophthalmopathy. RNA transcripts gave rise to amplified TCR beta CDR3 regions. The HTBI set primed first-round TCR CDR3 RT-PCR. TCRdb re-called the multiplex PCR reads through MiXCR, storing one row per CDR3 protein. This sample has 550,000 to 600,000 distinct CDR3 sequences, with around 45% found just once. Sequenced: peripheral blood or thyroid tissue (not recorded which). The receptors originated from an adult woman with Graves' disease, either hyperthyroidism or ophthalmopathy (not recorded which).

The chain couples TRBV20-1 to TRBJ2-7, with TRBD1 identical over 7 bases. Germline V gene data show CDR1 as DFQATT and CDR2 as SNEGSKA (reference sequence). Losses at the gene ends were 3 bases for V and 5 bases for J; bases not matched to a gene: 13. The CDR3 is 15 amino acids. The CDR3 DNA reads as TGCAGTGCTAGTTTACCCGGGACAGAGGAAGACGAGCAGTACTTC. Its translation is CSASLPGTEEDEQYF.

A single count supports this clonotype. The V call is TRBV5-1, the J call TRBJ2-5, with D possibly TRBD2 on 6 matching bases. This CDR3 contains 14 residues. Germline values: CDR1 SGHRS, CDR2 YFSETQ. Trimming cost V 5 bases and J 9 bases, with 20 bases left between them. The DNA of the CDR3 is TGCGCCAGCAGAAAGATGACCTCTGGAGGGGCCCAGTACTTC. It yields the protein CASRKMTSGGAQYF.

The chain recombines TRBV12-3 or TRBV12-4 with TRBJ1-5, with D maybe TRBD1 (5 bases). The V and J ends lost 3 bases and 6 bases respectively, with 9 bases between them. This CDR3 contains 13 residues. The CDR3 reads CASSLWGGQPQHF. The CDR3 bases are TGTGCCAGCAGTTTGTGGGGGGGTCAGCCCCAGCATTTT.

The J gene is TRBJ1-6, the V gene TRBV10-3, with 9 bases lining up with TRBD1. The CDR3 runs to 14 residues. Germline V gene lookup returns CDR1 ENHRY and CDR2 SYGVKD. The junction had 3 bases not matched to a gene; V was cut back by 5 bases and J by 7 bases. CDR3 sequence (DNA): TGTGCCATCAGTCGGACAGGGGAAAATTCACCCCTCCACTTT. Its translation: CAISRTGENSPLHF.

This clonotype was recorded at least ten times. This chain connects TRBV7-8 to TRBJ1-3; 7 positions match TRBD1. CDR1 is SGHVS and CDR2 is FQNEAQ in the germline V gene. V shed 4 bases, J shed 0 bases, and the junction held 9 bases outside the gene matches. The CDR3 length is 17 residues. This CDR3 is CASSYRQGLSSGNTIYF. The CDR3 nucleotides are TGTGCCAGCAGCTACAGACAGGGACTCAGCTCTGGAAACACCATATATTTT. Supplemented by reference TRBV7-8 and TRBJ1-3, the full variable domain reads GAGVSQSPRYKVAKRGQDVALRCDPISGHVSLFWYQQALGQGPEFLTYFQNEAQLDKSGLPSDRFFAERPEGSVSTLKIQRTQQEDSAVYLCASSYRQGLSSGNTIYFGEGSWLTVV.

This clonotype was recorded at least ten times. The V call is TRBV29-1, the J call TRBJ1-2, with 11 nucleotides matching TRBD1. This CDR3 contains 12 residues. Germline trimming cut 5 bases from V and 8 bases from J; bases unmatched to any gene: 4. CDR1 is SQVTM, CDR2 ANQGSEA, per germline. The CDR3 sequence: CSVKDRGRGYTF. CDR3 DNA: TGCAGCGTTAAGGACAGGGGGCGCGGCTACACCTTC.

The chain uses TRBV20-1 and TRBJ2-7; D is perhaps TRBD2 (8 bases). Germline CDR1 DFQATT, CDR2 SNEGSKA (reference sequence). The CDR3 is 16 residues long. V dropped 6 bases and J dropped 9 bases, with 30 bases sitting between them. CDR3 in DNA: TGCAGTGCCCTCAGACCCCTAGCGGGCGGGACAGATACGCAGTACTTC. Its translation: CSALRPLAGGTDTQYF.

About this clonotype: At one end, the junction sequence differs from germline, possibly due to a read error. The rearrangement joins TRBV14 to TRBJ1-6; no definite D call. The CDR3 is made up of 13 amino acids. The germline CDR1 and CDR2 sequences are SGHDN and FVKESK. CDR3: CASSQIGNSPLHF. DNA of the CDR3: TGTGCCAGCAGCCAAATCGGTAATTCACCGCTCCACTTT.

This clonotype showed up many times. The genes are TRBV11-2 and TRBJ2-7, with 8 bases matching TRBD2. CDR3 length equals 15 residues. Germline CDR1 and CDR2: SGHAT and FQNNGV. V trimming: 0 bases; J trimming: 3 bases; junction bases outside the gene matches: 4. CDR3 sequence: CASSLELAVGYEQYF. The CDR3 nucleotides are TGTGCCAGCAGCTTAGAACTAGCGGTAGGCTACGAGCAGTACTTC.

In DNA form, the CDR3 reads TGCAGTGCCCTAGAGGGGGGCAGCTATGGCTACACCTTC. Translated, it gives CSALEGGSYGYTF. The V gene is TRBV20-1, the J gene TRBJ1-2; D may be TRBD1 (6 bases). The CDR3 spans 13 residues. The germline gives CDR1 DFQATT, CDR2 SNEGSKA (reference sequence). V lost 6 bases and J lost 4, with 15 bases in between.

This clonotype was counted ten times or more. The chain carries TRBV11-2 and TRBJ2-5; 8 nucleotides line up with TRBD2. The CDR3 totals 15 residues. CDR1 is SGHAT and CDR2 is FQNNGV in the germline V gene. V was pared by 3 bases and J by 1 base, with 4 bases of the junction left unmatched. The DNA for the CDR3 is TGTGCCAGCAGCTTGGTAGCGGGGCTCCAAGAGACCCAGTACTTC. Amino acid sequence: CASSLVAGLQETQYF.

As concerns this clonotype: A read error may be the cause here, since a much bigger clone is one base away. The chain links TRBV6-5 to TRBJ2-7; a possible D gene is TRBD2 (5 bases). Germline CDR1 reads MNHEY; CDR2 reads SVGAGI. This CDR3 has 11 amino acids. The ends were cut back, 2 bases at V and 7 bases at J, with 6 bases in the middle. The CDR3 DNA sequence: TGTGCCAGCAGTTACAGGGAGGAGCAGTACTTC. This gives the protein CASSYREEQYF.

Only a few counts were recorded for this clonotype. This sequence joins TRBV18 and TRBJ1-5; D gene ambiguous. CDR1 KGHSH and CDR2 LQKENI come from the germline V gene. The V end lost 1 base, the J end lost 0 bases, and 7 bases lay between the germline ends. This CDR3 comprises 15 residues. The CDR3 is CASSPRADSNQPQHF. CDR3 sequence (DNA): TGTGCCAGCTCACCACGGGCGGATAGCAATCAGCCCCAGCATTTT.

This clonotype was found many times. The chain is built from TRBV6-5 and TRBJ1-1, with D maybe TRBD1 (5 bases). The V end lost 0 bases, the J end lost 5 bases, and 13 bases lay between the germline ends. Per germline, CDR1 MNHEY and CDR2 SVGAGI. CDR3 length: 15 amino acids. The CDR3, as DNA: TGTGCCAGCAGTTACTCGGGTGCGGGGGGGACTGAAGCTTTCTTT. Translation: CASSYSGAGGTEAFF.

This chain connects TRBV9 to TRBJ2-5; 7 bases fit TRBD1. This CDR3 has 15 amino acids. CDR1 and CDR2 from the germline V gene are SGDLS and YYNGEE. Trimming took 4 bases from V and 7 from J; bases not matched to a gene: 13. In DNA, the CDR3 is TGTGCCAGCAGCCAGACAGGGACCCCCTTCGTGACCCAGTACTTC. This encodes CASSQTGTPFVTQYF.

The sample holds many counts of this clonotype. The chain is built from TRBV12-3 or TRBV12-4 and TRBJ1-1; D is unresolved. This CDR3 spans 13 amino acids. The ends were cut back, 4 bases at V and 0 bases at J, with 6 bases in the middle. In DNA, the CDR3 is TGTGCCAGCAGTTGGGCCATGAACACTGAAGCTTTCTTT. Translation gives CASSWAMNTEAFF.

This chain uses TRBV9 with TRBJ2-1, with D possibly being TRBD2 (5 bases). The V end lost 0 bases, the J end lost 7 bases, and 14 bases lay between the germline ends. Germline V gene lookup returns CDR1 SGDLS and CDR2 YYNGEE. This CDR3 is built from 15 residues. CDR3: CASSVDGDTSNEQFF. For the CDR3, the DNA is TGTGCCAGCAGCGTAGACGGGGATACTAGTAATGAGCAGTTCTTC.

The CDR3 spells CAISESLTNNQPQYF. CDR3 coding DNA: TGTGCCATCAGTGAGTCCCTCACTAACAATCAGCCCCAGTACTTC. The rearrangement uses TRBV10-3 and TRBJ2-5, with no clear D. The CDR3 is made up of 15 amino acids. The germline CDR1 and CDR2 sequences are ENHRY and SYGVKD. V was pared by 0 bases and J by 9 bases, with 17 bases between.

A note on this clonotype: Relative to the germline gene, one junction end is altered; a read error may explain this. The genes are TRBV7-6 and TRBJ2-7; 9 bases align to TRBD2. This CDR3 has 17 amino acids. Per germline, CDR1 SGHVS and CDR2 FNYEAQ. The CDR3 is CASSSGLALIGAYEQYF. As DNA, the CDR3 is TGTGCCAGCAGCTCCGGACTAGCGTTGATAGGGGCCTATGAGCAGTACTTC.

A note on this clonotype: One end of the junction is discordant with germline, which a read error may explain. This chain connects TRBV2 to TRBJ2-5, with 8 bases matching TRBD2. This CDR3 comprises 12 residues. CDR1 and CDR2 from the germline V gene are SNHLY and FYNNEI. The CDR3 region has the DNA TGTGCCAGCGGGGGACTAGGAACCACCCAGAACTTC. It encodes CASGGLGTTQNF.

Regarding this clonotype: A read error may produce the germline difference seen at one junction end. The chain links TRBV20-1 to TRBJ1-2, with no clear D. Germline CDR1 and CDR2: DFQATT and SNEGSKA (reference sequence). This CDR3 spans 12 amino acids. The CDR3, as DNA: TGCAGTGTTCGCGTACGAGTTTCTTTGGTCTTCTTC. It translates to CSVRVRVSLVFF.

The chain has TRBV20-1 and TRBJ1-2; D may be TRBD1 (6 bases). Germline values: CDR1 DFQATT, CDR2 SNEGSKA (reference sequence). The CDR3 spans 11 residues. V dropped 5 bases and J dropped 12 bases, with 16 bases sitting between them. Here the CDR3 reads CSARQVSGNTF. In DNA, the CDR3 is TGCAGTGCTCGACAGGTCTCTGGAAACACCTTC.

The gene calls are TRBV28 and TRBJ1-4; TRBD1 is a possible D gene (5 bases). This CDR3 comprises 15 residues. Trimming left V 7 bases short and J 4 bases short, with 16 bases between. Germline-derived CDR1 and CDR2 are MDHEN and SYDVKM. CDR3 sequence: CASTQGGTINEKLFF. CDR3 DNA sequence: TGTGCCAGCACCCAGGGCGGTACAATTAATGAAAAACTGTTTTTT.

This CDR3 reads CATTPGASVPPEQYF. The CDR3 DNA follows: TGTGCCACCACCCCGGGTGCATCGGTCCCCCCCGAGCAGTACTTC. This chain links TRBV10-3 with TRBJ2-7; unclear D gene. The CDR3 contains 15 residues. The germline V gene encodes CDR1 ENHRY and CDR2 SYGVKD. V shed 10 bases and J shed 6 bases, with 25 bases lying between them.

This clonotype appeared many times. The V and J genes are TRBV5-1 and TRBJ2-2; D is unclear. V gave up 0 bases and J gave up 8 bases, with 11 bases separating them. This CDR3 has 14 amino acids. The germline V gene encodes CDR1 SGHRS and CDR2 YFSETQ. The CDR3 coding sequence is TGCGCCAGCAGCTTGGCCGCGGTAGGAGGGGAGCTGTTTTTT. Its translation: CASSLAAVGGELFF.

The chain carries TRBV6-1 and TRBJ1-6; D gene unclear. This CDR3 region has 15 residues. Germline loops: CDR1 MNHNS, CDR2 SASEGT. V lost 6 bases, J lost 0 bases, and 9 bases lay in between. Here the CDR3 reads CASSPRSSYNSPLHF. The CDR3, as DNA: TGTGCCAGCAGCCCCCGTAGCTCCTATAATTCACCCCTCCACTTT.

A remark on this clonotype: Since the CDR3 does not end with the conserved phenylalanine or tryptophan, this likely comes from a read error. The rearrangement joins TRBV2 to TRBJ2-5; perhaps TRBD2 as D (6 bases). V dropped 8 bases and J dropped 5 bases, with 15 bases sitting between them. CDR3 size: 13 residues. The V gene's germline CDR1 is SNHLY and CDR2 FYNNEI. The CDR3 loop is CASEEGMMETQYL. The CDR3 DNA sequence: TGTGCCAGCGAGGAGGGGATGATGGAGACCCAGTACTTA.

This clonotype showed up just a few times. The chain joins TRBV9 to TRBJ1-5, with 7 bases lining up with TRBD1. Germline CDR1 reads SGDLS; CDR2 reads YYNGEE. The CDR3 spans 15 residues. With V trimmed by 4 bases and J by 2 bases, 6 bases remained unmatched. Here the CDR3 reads CASSSQGMGNQPQHF. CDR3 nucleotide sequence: TGTGCCAGCAGCTCACAGGGGATGGGCAATCAGCCCCAGCATTTT.